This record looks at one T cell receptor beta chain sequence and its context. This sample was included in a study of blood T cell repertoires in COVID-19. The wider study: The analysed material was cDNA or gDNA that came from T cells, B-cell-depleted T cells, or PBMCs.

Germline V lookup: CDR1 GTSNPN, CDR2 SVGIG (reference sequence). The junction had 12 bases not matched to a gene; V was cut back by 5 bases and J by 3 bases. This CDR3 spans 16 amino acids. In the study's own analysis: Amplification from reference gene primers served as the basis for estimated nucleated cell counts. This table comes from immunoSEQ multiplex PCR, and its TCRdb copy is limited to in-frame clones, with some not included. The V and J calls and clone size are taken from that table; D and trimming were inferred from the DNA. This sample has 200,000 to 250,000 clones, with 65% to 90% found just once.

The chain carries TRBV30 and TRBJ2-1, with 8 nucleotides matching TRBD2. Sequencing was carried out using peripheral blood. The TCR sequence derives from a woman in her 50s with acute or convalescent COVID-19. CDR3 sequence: CAWDARTAGVYNEQFF. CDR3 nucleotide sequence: TGTGCCTGGGACGCGCGAACAGCGGGAGTCTACAATGAGCAGTTCTTC.